This record concerns one T cell receptor (beta chain) sequence. In germline, CDR1 is MNHNS, CDR2 SASEGT. The CDR3 has 15 amino acids. Trimming removed 2 bases from V and 5 bases from J; junction bases left unmatched: 5. These data belong to a study of blood T cell repertoires in COVID-19. As for the study in general: PBMCs, B-cell-depleted T cells, or T cells were the source of the cDNA or gDNA that made up the material.

Produced via immunoSEQ multiplex PCR; TCRdb's table is partial and in-frame only. The sample has over 120,000 clones, around 80% seen once; the top ten hold more than 1.5%. The rearrangement uses TRBV6-1 and TRBJ1-5; 8 positions match TRBD1. The source is a woman aged 55-69 years with acute or convalescent COVID-19. Source material: peripheral blood. CDR3 DNA: TGTGCCAGCAGTGAAAGACCGACAGGGGATCAGCCCCAGCATTTT. The encoded protein is CASSERPTGDQPQHF.